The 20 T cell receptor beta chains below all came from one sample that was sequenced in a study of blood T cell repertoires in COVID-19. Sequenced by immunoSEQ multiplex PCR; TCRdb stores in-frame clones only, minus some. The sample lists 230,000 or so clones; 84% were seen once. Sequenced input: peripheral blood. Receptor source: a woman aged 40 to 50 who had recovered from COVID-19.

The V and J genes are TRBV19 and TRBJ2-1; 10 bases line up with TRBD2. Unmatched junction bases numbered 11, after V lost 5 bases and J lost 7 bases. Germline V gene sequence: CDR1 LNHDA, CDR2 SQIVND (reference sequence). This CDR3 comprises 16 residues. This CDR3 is CASSFKLAGMRNEQFF. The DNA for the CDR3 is TGTGCCAGTAGTTTTAAACTAGCGGGGATGAGGAATGAGCAGTTCTTC.

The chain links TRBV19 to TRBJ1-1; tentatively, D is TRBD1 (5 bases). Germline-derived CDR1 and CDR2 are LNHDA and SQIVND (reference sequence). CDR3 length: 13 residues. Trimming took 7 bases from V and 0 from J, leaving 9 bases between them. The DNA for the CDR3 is TGTGCCAGTACAGGGCTCATGAACACTGAAGCTTTCTTT. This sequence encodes CASTGLMNTEAFF.

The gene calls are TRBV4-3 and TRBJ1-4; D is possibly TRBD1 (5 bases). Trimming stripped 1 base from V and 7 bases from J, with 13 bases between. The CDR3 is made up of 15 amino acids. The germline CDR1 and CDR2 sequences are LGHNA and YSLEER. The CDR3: CASSQAAGWREKLFF. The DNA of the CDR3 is TGCGCCAGCAGCCAAGCGGCAGGGTGGCGTGAAAAACTGTTTTTT.

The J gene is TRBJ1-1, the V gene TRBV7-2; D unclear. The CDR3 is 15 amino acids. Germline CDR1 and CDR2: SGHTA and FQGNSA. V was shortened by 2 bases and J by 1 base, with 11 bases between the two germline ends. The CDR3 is CASSLNPMRNTEAFF. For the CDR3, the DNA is TGTGCCAGCAGCTTAAACCCGATGAGGAACACTGAAGCTTTCTTT.

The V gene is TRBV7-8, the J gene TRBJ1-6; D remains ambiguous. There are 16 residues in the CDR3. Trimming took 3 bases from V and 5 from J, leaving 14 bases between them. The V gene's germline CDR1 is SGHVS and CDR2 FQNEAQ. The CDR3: CASSLLSITDNSPLHF. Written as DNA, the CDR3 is TGTGCCAGCAGCTTGTTGTCGATTACAGATAATTCACCCCTCCACTTT.

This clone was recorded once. The CDR3, as DNA: TGTGCCAGCAGTGAAGCCGCAACCAGCAATGAGCAGTTCTTC. It encodes CASSEAATSNEQFF. The chain has TRBV6-1 and TRBJ2-1; D unresolved. From germline, CDR1 is MNHNS and CDR2 SASEGT. V was shortened by 0 bases and J by 6 bases, with 9 bases between the two germline ends. This CDR3 is built from 14 residues.

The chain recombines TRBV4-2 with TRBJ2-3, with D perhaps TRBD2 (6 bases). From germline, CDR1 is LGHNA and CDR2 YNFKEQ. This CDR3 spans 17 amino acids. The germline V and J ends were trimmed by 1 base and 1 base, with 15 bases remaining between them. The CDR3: CASSQGRSSAGTDTQYF. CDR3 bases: TGTGCCAGCAGCCAAGGCCGGTCTAGCGCCGGCACAGATACGCAGTATTTT.

The CDR3 loop is CASSSGHQNEKLFF. The CDR3 nucleotides read TGTGCCAGCAGCTCGGGACACCAAAATGAAAAACTGTTTTTT. V and J are TRBV7-9 and TRBJ1-4; possible D gene TRBD1, 6 bases. Trimming took 4 bases from V and 5 from J, leaving 11 bases between them. From germline, CDR1 is SEHNR and CDR2 FQNEAQ (reference sequence). The CDR3 has 14 amino acids. Complete variable domain (other parts from reference TRBV7-9 and TRBJ1-4): DTGVSQNPRHKITKRGQNVTFRCDPISEHNRLYWYRQTLGQGPEFLTYFQNEAQLEKSRLLSDRFSAERPKGSFSTLEIQRTEQGDSAMYLCASSSGHQNEKLFFGSGTQLSVL.

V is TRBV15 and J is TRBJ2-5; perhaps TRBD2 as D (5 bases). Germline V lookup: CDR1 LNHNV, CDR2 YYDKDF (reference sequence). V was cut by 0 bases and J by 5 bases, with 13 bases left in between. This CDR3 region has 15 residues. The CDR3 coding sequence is TGTGCCACCAGCAGAGATCCGGGGATGGGGGAGACCCAGTACTTC. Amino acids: CATSRDPGMGETQYF. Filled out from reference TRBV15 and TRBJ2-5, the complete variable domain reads DAMVIQNPRYQVTQFGKPVTLSCSQTLNHNVMYWYQQKSSQAPKLLFHYYDKDFNNEADTPDNFQSRRPNTSFCFLDIRSPGLGDTAMYLCATSRDPGMGETQYFGPGTRLLVL.

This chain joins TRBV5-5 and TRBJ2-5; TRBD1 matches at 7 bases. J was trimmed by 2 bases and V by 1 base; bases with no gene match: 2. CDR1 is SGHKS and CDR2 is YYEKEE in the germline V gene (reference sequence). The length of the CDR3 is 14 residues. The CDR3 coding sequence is TGTGCCAGCAGCTTGTGGGACAGACAAGAGACCCAGTACTTC. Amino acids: CASSLWDRQETQYF.

CDR3 region: CASSPSAGLHTGELFF. Here the CDR3 DNA reads TGTGCCAGCTCACCGTCCGCGGGACTACACACCGGGGAGCTGTTTTTT. The rearrangement uses TRBV18 and TRBJ2-2; TRBD2 matches 7 bases. Per germline, CDR1 KGHSH and CDR2 LQKENI. V was clipped by 3 bases and J by 3 bases; unmatched bases: 7. The CDR3 loop spans 16 amino acids.

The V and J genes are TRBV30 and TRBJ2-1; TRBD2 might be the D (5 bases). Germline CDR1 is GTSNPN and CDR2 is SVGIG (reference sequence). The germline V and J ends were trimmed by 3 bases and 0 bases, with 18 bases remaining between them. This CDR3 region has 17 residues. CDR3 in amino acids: CAWSPSLTGSSYNEQFF. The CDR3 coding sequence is TGTGCCTGGAGCCCCAGTCTTACTGGGAGCTCCTACAATGAGCAGTTCTTC.

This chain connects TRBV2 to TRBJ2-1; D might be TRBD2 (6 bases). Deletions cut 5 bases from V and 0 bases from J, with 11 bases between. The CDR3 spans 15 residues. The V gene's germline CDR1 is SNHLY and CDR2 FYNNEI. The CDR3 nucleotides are TGTGCCAGCAGTAGACTAGTGGGCTCCTACAATGAGCAGTTCTTC. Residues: CASSRLVGSYNEQFF.

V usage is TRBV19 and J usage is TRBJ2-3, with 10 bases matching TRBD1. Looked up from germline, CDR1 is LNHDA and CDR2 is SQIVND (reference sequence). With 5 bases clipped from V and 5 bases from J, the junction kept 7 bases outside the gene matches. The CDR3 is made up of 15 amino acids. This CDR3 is CASSLGQGRIDTQYF. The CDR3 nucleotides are TGTGCCAGTAGTCTGGGACAGGGGCGTATAGATACGCAGTATTTT.

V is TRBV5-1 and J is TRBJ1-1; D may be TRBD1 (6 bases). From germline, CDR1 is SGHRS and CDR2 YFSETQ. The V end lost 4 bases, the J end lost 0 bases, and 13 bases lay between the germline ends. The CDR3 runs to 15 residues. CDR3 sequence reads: CASSTDGQLNTEAFF. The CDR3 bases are TGCGCCAGCAGCACCGATGGACAGTTGAACACTGAAGCTTTCTTT. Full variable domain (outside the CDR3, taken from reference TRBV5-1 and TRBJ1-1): KAGVTQTPRYLIKTRGQQVTLSCSPISGHRSVSWYQQTPGQGLQFLFEYFSETQRNKGNFPGRFSGRQFSNSRSEMNVSTLELGDSALYLCASSTDGQLNTEAFFGQGTRLTVV.

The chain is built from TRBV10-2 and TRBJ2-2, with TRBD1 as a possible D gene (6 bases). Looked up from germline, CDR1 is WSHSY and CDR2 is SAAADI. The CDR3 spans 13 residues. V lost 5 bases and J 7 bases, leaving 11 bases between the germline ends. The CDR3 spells CASSHRDIGELFF. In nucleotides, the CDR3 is TGCGCCAGCAGTCACAGGGACATCGGGGAGCTGTTTTTT.

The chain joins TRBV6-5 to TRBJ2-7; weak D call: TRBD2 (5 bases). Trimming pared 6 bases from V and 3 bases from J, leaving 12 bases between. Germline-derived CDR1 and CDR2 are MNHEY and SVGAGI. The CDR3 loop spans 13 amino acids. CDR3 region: CASSRLGVYEQYF. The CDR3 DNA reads TGTGCCAGCAGCCGCCTGGGAGTCTACGAGCAGTACTTC.

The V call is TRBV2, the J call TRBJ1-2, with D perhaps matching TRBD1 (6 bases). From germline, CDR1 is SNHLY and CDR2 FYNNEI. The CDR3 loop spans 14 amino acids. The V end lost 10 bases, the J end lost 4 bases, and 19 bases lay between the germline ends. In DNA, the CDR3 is TGTGCCAACGAGGGTGAGGGGGACGGCTATGGCTACACCTTC. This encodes CANEGEGDGYGYTF.

The CDR3 is CAIRPTNSNYGYTF. CDR3 nucleotide sequence: TGTGCCATCAGACCGACAAATTCTAACTATGGCTACACCTTC. The chain employs TRBV10-3 and TRBJ1-2; the D is unclear. The CDR3 totals 14 residues. The germline V gene encodes CDR1 ENHRY and CDR2 SYGVKD. Trimming shortened V by 6 bases and J by 0 bases, and 11 bases separated the two germline ends.

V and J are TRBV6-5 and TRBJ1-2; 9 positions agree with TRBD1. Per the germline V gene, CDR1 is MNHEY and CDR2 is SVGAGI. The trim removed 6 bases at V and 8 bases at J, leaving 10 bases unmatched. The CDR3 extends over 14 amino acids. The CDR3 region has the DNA TGTGCCAGCAGACCGGCACAGGGGGCGAGGGGCTACACCTTC. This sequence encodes CASRPAQGARGYTF.